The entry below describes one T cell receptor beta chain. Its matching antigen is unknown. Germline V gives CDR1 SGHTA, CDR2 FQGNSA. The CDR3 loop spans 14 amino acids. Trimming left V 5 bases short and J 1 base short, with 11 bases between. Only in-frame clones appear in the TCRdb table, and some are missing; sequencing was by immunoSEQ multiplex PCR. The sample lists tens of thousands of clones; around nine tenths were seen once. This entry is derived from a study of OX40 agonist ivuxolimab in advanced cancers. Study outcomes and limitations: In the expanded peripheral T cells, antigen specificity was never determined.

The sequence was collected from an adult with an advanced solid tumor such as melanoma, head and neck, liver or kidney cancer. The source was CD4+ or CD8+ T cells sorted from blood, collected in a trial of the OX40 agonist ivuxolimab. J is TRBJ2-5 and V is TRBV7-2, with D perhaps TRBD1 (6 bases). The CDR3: CASSADRSQETQYF. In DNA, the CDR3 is TGTGCCAGCAGCGCAGACAGGAGCCAAGAGACCCAGTACTTC.